This is a list of T cell receptor beta chains from one sample in a study of cytomegalovirus exposure and HLA in healthy donors. Produced via immunoSEQ multiplex PCR; TCRdb's table is partial and in-frame only. The sample includes approximately 190,000 clones, approximately 85% of them seen just once. Sequencing was done on a sample of PBMCs. The source of these receptors is a woman aged 18 to 35 in good health and CMV-seronegative. Each CDR3 is given with its conserved first and last residue. Fields, in order: D gene, J gene, clone size, V gene, CDR3 DNA, CDR3 protein. D genes are given only for firm matches. Not all rows give a size; the values are once, few, many and, for expanded clones, a class.

>-|TRBJ1-5|-|TRBV18
TGTGCCAGCTCACCACAGACGTCACAGAACAATCAGCCCCAGCATTTT
CASSPQTSQNNQPQHF
>TRBD1|TRBJ2-7|few|TRBV7-8
TGTGCCAGCAGCGAGAGGACAGGGGCCTACGAGCAGTACTTC
CASSERTGAYEQYF
>-|TRBJ2-3|once|TRBV9
TGTGCCAGCAGCGTAGAGGGGGGGCTATCAACAGATACGCAGTATTTT
CASSVEGGLSTDTQYF
>-|TRBJ2-7|few|TRBV28
TGTGCCAGCAGCCTCCCCGGGGGGCAGCGCGAGCAGTACTTC
CASSLPGGQREQYF
>-|TRBJ1-2|once|TRBV5-1
TGCGCCAGCAGGGAGGACGCGGGGATTTGGGGCTACACCTTC
CASREDAGIWGYTF
>-|TRBJ2-5|-|TRBV15
TGTGCCACCAGCAGAGAATGGGGTGAGGGTGAGACCCAGTACTTC
CATSREWGEGETQYF
>-|TRBJ1-4|-|TRBV4-1
TGCGCCAGCAGCCCAGAGTACGTTGGAGGGGTCGAAAAACTGTTTTTT
CASSPEYVGGVEKLFF
>-|TRBJ2-2|few|TRBV29-1
TGCAGCGTTGTTGGCGACAGTCCCACCGGGGAGCTGTTTTTT
CSVVGDSPTGELFF
>-|TRBJ2-7|-|TRBV12-5
TGTGCTAGTTCACCCTTGGGCCCCTACGAGCAGTACTTC
CASSPLGPYEQYF
>TRBD2|TRBJ2-1|-|TRBV7-3
TGTGCCAGCAGTCCGGGACTAGCGGGAATGGATGAGCAGTTCTTC
CASSPGLAGMDEQFF
>TRBD1|TRBJ1-1|-|TRBV6-5
TGTGCCAGCAGTTACTACAGGGGACTGCCTTCTGAAGCTTTCTTT
CASSYYRGLPSEAFF
>-|TRBJ1-6|once|TRBV7-8
TGTGCCAGCAGCTTAGGATCACAGGGAAACAATTCACCCCTCCACTTT
CASSLGSQGNNSPLHF
>-|TRBJ2-1|-|TRBV11-2
TGTGCCAGCAGCTTCGTCAGGGGGGACTCCTACAATGAGCAGTTCTTC
CASSFVRGDSYNEQFF
>-|TRBJ2-7|-|TRBV7-3
TGTGCCAGCAGCCTTGGGGCCTATCCCTACGAGCAGTACTTC
CASSLGAYPYEQYF
>TRBD1|TRBJ2-7|-|TRBV7-9
TGTGCCAGCAGCCCATCTCCGGCAGGGGGGCAGTACTTC
CASSPSPAGGQYF
>TRBD1|TRBJ1-1|-|TRBV25-1
TGTGCCAGCAGTGGCCTGGCAGGGGGCCCGAAGCCGAACACTGAAGCTTTCTTT
CASSGLAGGPKPNTEAFF
>-|TRBJ1-2|-|TRBV6-7
TGTGCCAGCAGTTACCCGAGTAGCGGTTTTGGCTACACCTTC
CASSYPSSGFGYTF
>TRBD2|TRBJ2-1|-|TRBV7-8
TGTGCCAGCAGCTTAGGGCTAGCGGGGGGGGACAATGAGCAGTTCTTC
CASSLGLAGGDNEQFF
>-|TRBJ1-3|-|TRBV27
TGTGCCAGCAGTTTCCGGGGATTGCCTGGAAACACCATATATTTT
CASSFRGLPGNTIYF
>-|TRBJ1-1|-|TRBV5-4
TGTGCCAGCAGCCAAGACCGGGTCACGCTTTACACTGAAGCTTTCTTT
CASSQDRVTLYTEAFF
>-|TRBJ2-4|few|TRBV5-1
TGCGCCAGCAGCTTGGTGGCAGGCCTAGCCAAAAACATTCAGTACTTC
CASSLVAGLAKNIQYF
>TRBD2|TRBJ2-1|-|TRBV27
TGTGCCAGCAGCCCGCTAGCGGGAGTGAACAATGAGCAGTTCTTC
CASSPLAGVNNEQFF
>TRBD1|TRBJ2-7|-|TRBV10-3
TGTGCCATCAGTGGACAGGGACAGCAGCAGTACTTC
CAISGQGQQQYF
>TRBD2|TRBJ2-1|once|TRBV6-5
TGTGCCAGCAGTTACACCGGGAGGAGCTCCTACAATGAGCAGTTCTTC
CASSYTGRSSYNEQFF
>-|TRBJ2-7|-|TRBV5-4
TGTGCCAGCAGCTTGGCCCAGCCGGGATACTACGAGCAGTACTTC
CASSLAQPGYYEQYF
>TRBD2|TRBJ2-5|-|TRBV6-1
TGTGCCAGCAGTGAGGCTAGCGGGAGCAGGGAGACCCAGTACTTC
CASSEASGSRETQYF
>-|TRBJ2-1|-|TRBV6-6
TGTGCCAGCAGCTTACCCACTAGCAATGAGCAGTTCTTC
CASSLPTSNEQFF
>-|TRBJ1-6|-|TRBV2
TGTGCCAGCAGGACTGATAGCTCCTATAATTCACCCCTCCACTTT
CASRTDSSYNSPLHF
>TRBD1|TRBJ1-2|-|TRBV6-1
TGTGCCAGCAGTGGAGGACAGGGAATAGGCTACACCTTC
CASSGGQGIGYTF
>-|TRBJ1-4|-|TRBV5-1
TGCGCCAGCAGCTTGCCCGGGATGGATGAAAAACTGTTTTTT
CASSLPGMDEKLFF